The 27 T cell receptor beta chains reported below all come from one sample, sequenced in a study of blood T cell repertoires in COVID-19. Profiled with immunoSEQ multiplex PCR; TCRdb holds only in-frame clones, not every one. The table has 390,000 or so clones, 85% to 90% seen once. Sequenced material: peripheral blood. Source of these receptors: a man between 18 and 29 years old with active or convalescent COVID-19.

The gene calls are TRBV6-5 and TRBJ1-3; no clear D. CDR1 and CDR2 (germline): MNHEY, SVGAGI. Trimming pared 11 bases from V and 4 bases from J, leaving 9 bases between. The CDR3 has 11 amino acids. CDR3 loop: CASAGGNTIYF. The CDR3 DNA is TGTGCCTCCGCGGGAGGAAACACCATATATTTT.

V gene TRBV5-6 combines with J gene TRBJ1-1, with a tentative D call TRBD1 (5 bases). From germline, CDR1 is SGHDT and CDR2 YYEEEE. V shed 0 bases and J shed 11 bases, with 20 bases lying between them. CDR3 length equals 15 residues. As DNA, the CDR3 is TGTGCCAGCAGCTTGGAATCGAGAAAGACAGTAACCGCTTTCTTT. Protein: CASSLESRKTVTAFF.

This CDR3 is CASSQDRQGRQPQHF. CDR3 coding DNA: TGTGCCAGCAGCCAAGATCGGCAGGGTCGGCAGCCCCAGCATTTT. The chain recombines TRBV4-2 with TRBJ1-5, with a weak D call TRBD1 (5 bases). Germline CDR1 LGHNA, CDR2 YNFKEQ. Trimming shortened V by 0 bases and J by 7 bases, and 13 bases separated the two germline ends. The CDR3 has 15 residues.

Points on this clone: The junction differs from germline at one of its ends, possibly a read error. In nucleotides, the CDR3 is TGTGCTAGCAGCGCTGGGACTAGCGTCTCCAATGAGCAGTTCTTC. This gives the protein CASSAGTSVSNEQFF. The chain links TRBV7-7 to TRBJ2-1; 10 nucleotides match TRBD2. CDR1 and CDR2 from the germline V gene are SSHAT and FNYEAQ (reference sequence). This CDR3 has 15 residues. Using reference TRBV7-7 and TRBJ2-1 for the parts outside the CDR3, the full variable domain is GAGVSQSPRYKVTKRGQDVTLRCDPISSHATLYWYQQALGQGPEFLTYFNYEAQPDKSGLPSDRFSAERPEGSISTLTIQRTEQRDSAMYRCASSAGTSVSNEQFFGPGTRLTVL.

This rearrangement joins TRBV4-1 to TRBJ2-1; TRBD2 aligns across 7 bases. V lost 0 bases to trimming and J lost 3 bases; unmatched junction nucleotides: 5. The germline CDR1 and CDR2 sequences are MGHRA and YSYEKL. The CDR3 has 16 amino acids. In DNA, the CDR3 is TGCGCCAGCAGCCAAGATCCGGGACTACTCTACAATGAGCAGTTCTTC. It encodes CASSQDPGLLYNEQFF.

This sequence joins TRBV28 and TRBJ1-2, with unresolved D. V dropped 2 bases and J dropped 8 bases, with 21 bases sitting between them. The CDR3 runs 16 residues. The germline CDR1 and CDR2 sequences are MDHEN and SYDVKM. The CDR3 bases are TGTGCCAGCAGTTTAGTGGGCGGGGTCCAGATGATGGGCTACACCTTC. This translates into CASSLVGGVQMMGYTF.

The genes are TRBV4-3 and TRBJ2-3, with 16 bases identical to TRBD2. This CDR3 comprises 20 residues. Trimming at V came to 0 bases and at J to 1 base, leaving 7 bases not matched to a gene. CDR1 and CDR2 (germline): LGHNA, YSLEER. The CDR3 sequence is CASSQDLGLAGGYGTDTQYF. CDR3 coding DNA: TGCGCCAGCAGCCAAGATTTGGGACTAGCGGGAGGGTACGGCACAGATACGCAGTATTTT.

Of note for this clone: The same CDR3 also results from other DNA sequences found in this sample. The V and J genes are TRBV6-5 and TRBJ1-1; D is undetermined. Germline assignment: CDR1 MNHEY and CDR2 SVGAGI. V shed 6 bases and J shed 5 bases, with 13 bases lying between them. This CDR3 has 13 amino acids. The CDR3 loop is CASSPKRGTEAFF. CDR3 nucleotides: TGTGCCAGCAGCCCAAAGCGGGGTACTGAAGCTTTCTTT.

The rearrangement joins TRBV24-1 to TRBJ2-2, with TRBD1 matching 10 bases. Germline V lookup: CDR1 KGHDR, CDR2 SFDVKD. V lost 7 bases to trimming and J lost 3 bases; unmatched junction nucleotides: 7. This CDR3 has 16 amino acids. CDR3 amino acids: CATRRDRGRDTGELFF. Here the CDR3 DNA reads TGTGCCACCAGACGAGACAGGGGGCGAGACACCGGGGAGCTGTTTTTT.

This chain links TRBV5-4 with TRBJ1-1, with no clear D. The CDR3 length is 14 residues. From germline, CDR1 is SGHNT and CDR2 YYREEE (reference sequence). Between the trimmed V and J ends, which lost 2 bases and 1 base, there was a span of 9 bases. CDR3 sequence (DNA): TGTGCCAGCAGCTTCTCTACGGGGAACACTGAAGCTTTCTTT. It encodes CASSFSTGNTEAFF.

CDR3 nucleotides: TGTGCCAGCAGCTTAGGACTAGCGGGGGACAATGAGCAGTTCTTC. It specifies CASSLGLAGDNEQFF. The chain links TRBV7-3 to TRBJ2-1, with 13 nucleotides matching TRBD2. The CDR3 is 15 amino acids. In germline, CDR1 is SGHTA, CDR2 FQGTGA. The V segment lost 2 bases and the J segment 5 bases; nucleotides outside the gene matches: 0.

The chain is built from TRBV18 and TRBJ1-5; 7 bases align to TRBD1. The ends lost 6 bases at V and 0 bases at J; junction bases unmatched: 5. Germline V gives CDR1 KGHSH, CDR2 LQKENI. The CDR3 is made up of 15 amino acids. For the CDR3, the DNA is TGTGCCAGCTCCCGGGACAGAGATAGCAATCAGCCCCAGCATTTT. Its translation is CASSRDRDSNQPQHF.

This clone has just one count. This chain uses TRBV18 with TRBJ2-7, with 9 nucleotides matching TRBD2. CDR3 size: 17 residues. From germline, CDR1 is KGHSH and CDR2 LQKENI. The V segment lost 3 bases and the J segment 4 bases; nucleotides outside the gene matches: 13. The CDR3 region has the DNA TGTGCCAGCTCACCGGCACTGGTTGGACTAGCGCCGTACGAGCAGTACTTC. This sequence encodes CASSPALVGLAPYEQYF.

V and J are TRBV7-9 and TRBJ1-2; unclear D gene. The CDR3 is 16 residues long. Germline CDR1 SEHNR, CDR2 FQNEAQ (reference sequence). Trimming removed 1 base from V and 8 bases from J, with 20 bases in between. The CDR3 DNA reads TGTGCCAGCAGCTTAGTCATAGAGGCGGGCATTGAAGGCTACACCTTC. Residues: CASSLVIEAGIEGYTF.

This clone was seen a single time. The chain has TRBV30 and TRBJ1-1; 8 bases line up with TRBD1. Per the germline V gene, CDR1 is GTSNPN and CDR2 is SVGIG (reference sequence). J gave up 5 bases and V 5 bases, and 10 bases lay outside the gene matches. CDR3 length equals 14 residues. The CDR3 DNA reads TGTGCCTGGGGACCGGACAGGGTGGGGACTGAAGCTTTCTTT. This sequence encodes CAWGPDRVGTEAFF.

Note on this clone: The same CDR3 can be traced to other DNA sequences in this sample. This sequence joins TRBV2 and TRBJ1-5; 10 bases fit TRBD1. The length of the CDR3 is 14 residues. With 3 bases clipped from V and 6 bases from J, the junction kept 2 bases outside the gene matches. From germline, CDR1 is SNHLY and CDR2 FYNNEI. CDR3 amino acids: CASSEGQGIQPQHF. CDR3 nucleotides: TGTGCCAGCAGTGAGGGACAGGGGATTCAGCCCCAGCATTTT.

The chain joins TRBV28 to TRBJ2-5; D is undetermined. Germline CDR1 is MDHEN and CDR2 is SYDVKM. The CDR3 spans 15 residues. V lost 6 bases and J 1 base, leaving 15 bases between the germline ends. The CDR3 DNA reads TGTGCCAGCAGACCCACCCCCGGTTCCCAAGAGACCCAGTACTTC. This translates into CASRPTPGSQETQYF.

V usage is TRBV28 and J usage is TRBJ1-6; the match to TRBD1 covers 9 bases. The CDR3 is made up of 16 amino acids. V shed 4 bases and J 6 bases; nucleotides not matched to a gene: 7. Per germline, CDR1 MDHEN and CDR2 SYDVKM. The CDR3 sequence is CASSSYPGQGNSPLHF. The CDR3 coding sequence is TGTGCCAGCAGTTCATACCCGGGACAGGGTAATTCACCCCTCCACTTT.

This chain links TRBV7-9 with TRBJ2-7; D is possibly TRBD2 (5 bases). V was trimmed by 1 base and J by 5 bases, leaving 12 bases between them. Germline CDR1 SEHNR, CDR2 FQNEAQ (reference sequence). This CDR3 spans 14 amino acids. The chain's CDR3 is CASSLVSGFNEQYF. The CDR3 DNA reads as TGTGCCAGCAGCTTAGTTTCGGGGTTCAACGAGCAGTACTTC.

CDR3 DNA sequence: TGTGCCAGCAGTGTCATGACGGACTATAGCAATCAGCCCCAGCATTTT. It is translated as CASSVMTDYSNQPQHF. The rearrangement joins TRBV2 to TRBJ1-5; no reliable D call. The germline V and J ends were trimmed by 4 bases and 0 bases, with 13 bases remaining between them. The CDR3 totals 16 residues. Germline CDR1 SNHLY, CDR2 FYNNEI.

The chain uses TRBV5-1 and TRBJ2-7; 7 nucleotides agree with TRBD1. Germline loops: CDR1 SGHRS, CDR2 YFSETQ. The J segment lost 5 bases and the V segment lost 0 bases, leaving 2 bases of the junction unmatched. The CDR3 contains 13 residues. The CDR3 sequence: CASSLEGADEQYF. The CDR3, as DNA: TGCGCCAGCAGCTTGGAGGGGGCGGACGAGCAGTACTTC.

The chain carries TRBV18 and TRBJ1-6; 7 positions match TRBD1. The germline V gene encodes CDR1 KGHSH and CDR2 LQKENI. The CDR3 has 17 residues. The junction had 13 bases not matched to a gene; V was cut back by 2 bases and J by 9 bases. Here the CDR3 DNA reads TGTGCCAGCTCACCAGAACAGGGGAAGTTCCTAGGTTCACCCCTCCACTTT. Protein sequence: CASSPEQGKFLGSPLHF.

The rearrangement links TRBV7-2 to TRBJ2-7; 7 positions match TRBD1. The CDR3 contains 13 residues. J gave up 3 bases and V 4 bases, and 3 bases lay outside the gene matches. Germline assignment: CDR1 SGHTA and CDR2 FQGNSA. DNA for the CDR3: TGTGCCAGCAGCTATAGACAGGGCTACGAGCAGTACTTC. Amino acid sequence: CASSYRQGYEQYF. The entire variable domain, with the rest obtained from reference TRBV7-2 and TRBJ2-7, is as follows: GAGVSQSPSNKVTEKGKDVELRCDPISGHTALYWYRQSLGQGLEFLIYFQGNSAPDKSGLPSDRFSAERTGGSVSTLTIQRTQQEDSAVYLCASSYRQGYEQYFGPGTRLTVT.

The J gene is TRBJ1-1, the V gene TRBV7-2; no firm D call. The CDR3 extends over 15 amino acids. V lost 5 bases and J 2 bases, leaving 15 bases between the germline ends. Germline V gene sequence: CDR1 SGHTA, CDR2 FQGNSA. CDR3 sequence reads: CASSVSGPINTEAFF. In DNA form, the CDR3 reads TGTGCCAGCAGCGTGAGCGGTCCCATTAACACTGAAGCTTTCTTT.

The genes are TRBV7-2 and TRBJ2-1, with TRBD1 identical over 7 bases. The CDR3 length is 16 residues. Germline CDR1 SGHTA, CDR2 FQGNSA. Unmatched junction bases numbered 8, after V lost 2 bases and J lost 4 bases. The CDR3 nucleotides read TGTGCCAGCAGCTTACGGACCCGGACAGGATACAATGAGCAGTTCTTC. Translating gives CASSLRTRTGYNEQFF. Combining the CDR3 with reference TRBV7-2 and TRBJ2-1 gives the whole variable domain GAGVSQSPSNKVTEKGKDVELRCDPISGHTALYWYRQSLGQGLEFLIYFQGNSAPDKSGLPSDRFSAERTGGSVSTLTIQRTQQEDSAVYLCASSLRTRTGYNEQFFGPGTRLTVL.

The chain combines TRBV27 with TRBJ1-5; D is unresolved. Germline values: CDR1 MNHEY, CDR2 SMNVEV (reference sequence). The length of the CDR3 is 18 residues. Deletions cut 5 bases from V and 5 bases from J, with 25 bases between. The CDR3 spells CASSPTMTTLAFHQPQHF. The CDR3 nucleotides read TGTGCCAGCAGTCCAACCATGACAACCCTAGCATTCCATCAGCCCCAGCATTTT.

The chain carries TRBV25-1 and TRBJ2-7; D is possibly TRBD1 (5 bases). Trimming shortened V by 3 bases and J by 2 bases, and 14 bases separated the two germline ends. In germline, CDR1 is MGHDK, CDR2 SYGVNS. This CDR3 comprises 15 residues. As DNA, the CDR3 is TGTGCCAGCAGTGACCCGTCAGGGTTTGCCTACGAGCAGTACTTC. Its protein is CASSDPSGFAYEQYF.